This entry lists 12 T cell receptor beta chains sequenced from one sample in a study of cytomegalovirus exposure and HLA in healthy donors. Libraries were prepared by immunoSEQ multiplex PCR; TCRdb keeps only in-frame clonotypes and omits some of them. There are roughly 250,000 clones in the sample; around nine tenths occur only once, and less than 3% lies in the top ten. Specimen: PBMCs. The receptor source for this set is a young man in good health and CMV-seronegative.

The chain is built from TRBV28 and TRBJ1-6; TRBD1 matches 7 bases. Germline loops: CDR1 MDHEN, CDR2 SYDVKM. This CDR3 comprises 14 residues. V dropped 4 bases and J dropped 7; count of bases not matched to a gene: 4. The CDR3 reads CASSSTGANSPLHF. CDR3 in DNA: TGTGCCAGCAGTTCCACAGGGGCAAATTCACCCCTCCACTTT.

V is TRBV2 and J is TRBJ1-1; D remains ambiguous. V was pared by 7 bases and J by 1 base, with 10 bases between. Germline CDR1 and CDR2: SNHLY and FYNNEI. The CDR3 spans 13 residues. The CDR3: CASILGQNTEAFF. DNA for the CDR3: TGTGCCAGCATACTAGGCCAGAACACTGAAGCTTTCTTT. The whole variable domain, filled in from reference TRBV2 and TRBJ1-1, reads EPEVTQTPSHQVTQMGQEVILRCVPISNHLYFYWYRQILGQKVEFLVSFYNNEISEKSEIFDDQFSVERPDGSNFTLKIRSTKLEDSAMYFCASILGQNTEAFFGQGTRLTVV.

V usage is TRBV7-9 and J usage is TRBJ2-7; 7 bases agree with TRBD1. Germline V CDR1 and CDR2: SEHNR, FQNEAQ (reference sequence). The V and J ends lost 5 bases and 4 bases, in that order; junction bases with no gene match: 5. This CDR3 contains 13 residues. Written as DNA, the CDR3 is TGTGCCAGCAGCCGTGACAGGGAATACGAGCAGTACTTC. Protein: CASSRDREYEQYF.

The chain joins TRBV5-5 to TRBJ1-3; 7 nucleotides agree with TRBD1. The CDR3 spans 13 residues. The ends lost 5 bases at V and 2 bases at J; junction bases unmatched: 1. Germline lookup yields CDR1 SGHKS and CDR2 YYEKEE (reference sequence). CDR3 nucleotides: TGTGCCAGCAGTGACAGGGCTGGAAACACCATATATTTT. Protein product: CASSDRAGNTIYF.

This clone has a handful of counts. The chain combines TRBV10-2 with TRBJ2-3; TRBD2 is a possible D gene (5 bases). The CDR3 length is 13 residues. Germline V CDR1 and CDR2: WSHSY, SAAADI. Trimming pared 3 bases from V and 5 bases from J, leaving 9 bases between. Here the CDR3 DNA reads TGCGCCAGCAGTGAACTAGTCGAAGATACGCAGTATTTT. Translation: CASSELVEDTQYF.

The chain couples TRBV29-1 to TRBJ2-3; TRBD2 matches at 13 bases. V gave up 4 bases and J gave up 1 base; unmatched junction bases: 8. Germline lookup yields CDR1 SQVTM and CDR2 ANQGSEA. The CDR3 has 17 amino acids. CDR3 DNA sequence: TGCAGCGTTGGACTAGCGGGAGGACGAGGGGGCACAGATACGCAGTATTTT. Amino acids: CSVGLAGGRGGTDTQYF.

The V call is TRBV6-5, the J call TRBJ1-2; weak D call: TRBD1 (5 bases). V lost 6 bases and J 12 bases, leaving 20 bases between the germline ends. Germline CDR1 and CDR2: MNHEY and SVGAGI. This CDR3 is built from 13 residues. As DNA, the CDR3 is TGTGCCAGCAGCCCAACAGGTCTAGACTCCCACACCTTC. This sequence encodes CASSPTGLDSHTF.

The chain employs TRBV27 and TRBJ2-2, with TRBD2 identical over 11 bases. The CDR3 sequence is 16 residues long. The ends lost 5 bases at V and 6 bases at J; junction bases unmatched: 8. Germline values: CDR1 MNHEY, CDR2 SMNVEV (reference sequence). The CDR3 here is CASSPIAGGHPGELFF. The CDR3 DNA is TGTGCCAGCAGTCCGATAGCGGGGGGGCACCCCGGGGAGCTGTTTTTT.

The V gene is TRBV28, the J gene TRBJ1-6; TRBD1 aligns across 9 bases. Unmatched junction bases numbered 0, after V lost 0 bases and J lost 9 bases. CDR1 and CDR2 (germline): MDHEN, SYDVKM. The CDR3 length is 14 residues. The CDR3 region is CASSLWDRGSPLHF. The DNA for the CDR3 is TGTGCCAGCAGTTTATGGGACAGGGGTTCACCCCTCCACTTT.

The chain combines TRBV4-1 with TRBJ2-7; D unclear. This CDR3 region has 13 residues. The ends were cut back, 4 bases at V and 6 bases at J, with 13 bases in the middle. CDR1 MGHRA and CDR2 YSYEKL come from the germline V gene. CDR3 loop: CASSPLSRGEQYF. The CDR3 DNA is TGCGCCAGCAGCCCCCTGTCCCGAGGCGAGCAGTACTTC.

The rearrangement links TRBV5-1 to TRBJ1-2; TRBD1 agrees at 8 bases. The germline V gene encodes CDR1 SGHRS and CDR2 YFSETQ. J lost 0 bases, V lost 3 bases, and 1 base had no gene match. CDR3 length: 14 amino acids. CDR3 nucleotide sequence: TGCGCCAGCAGCTGGGACAGGCCTAACTATGGCTACACCTTC. Translated: CASSWDRPNYGYTF. Complete variable domain (other parts from reference TRBV5-1 and TRBJ1-2): KAGVTQTPRYLIKTRGQQVTLSCSPISGHRSVSWYQQTPGQGLQFLFEYFSETQRNKGNFPGRFSGRQFSNSRSEMNVSTLELGDSALYLCASSWDRPNYGYTFGSGTRLTVV.

The chain recombines TRBV15 with TRBJ2-1; 8 nucleotides match TRBD2. The CDR3 covers 16 residues. J gave up 0 bases and V 4 bases, and 5 bases lay outside the gene matches. Germline-derived CDR1 and CDR2 are LNHNV and YYDKDF (reference sequence). The CDR3 nucleotides read TGTGCCACCAGCACCCCCACTAGCGGCTCCTACAATGAGCAGTTCTTC. It translates to CATSTPTSGSYNEQFF.